This TCR beta chain is drawn from a study of blood T cell repertoires in COVID-19. Study background: Spain, Italy and the United States supplied samples that represented acute and convalescent COVID-19. Sources were T cells, B-cell-depleted T cells, or PBMCs; the material itself was cDNA or gDNA.

Authors' data handling: The authors estimated nucleated cell counts from reference gene primer amplification. The data were produced by immunoSEQ multiplex PCR, yet TCRdb's version contains in-frame clones alone and is incomplete. The DNA gave D and trimming, while V, J and clone size come from that table. The data hold about 480,000 clones, with approximately 90% observed a single time. Patients from Seattle were sampled longitudinally, starting during active infection. The CDR3 extends over 15 amino acids. Per germline, CDR1 SGDLS and CDR2 YYNGEE. Trimming pared 4 bases from V and 4 bases from J, leaving 14 bases between.

Sequenced: peripheral blood. The clonotype was recovered from a woman in her fifties or sixties with COVID-19, enrolled during active disease. This chain connects TRBV9 to TRBJ2-2, with D possibly being TRBD2 (6 bases). The CDR3 DNA reads as TGTGCCAGCAGCAGTAGCGGACGAGGCACCGGGGAGCTGTTTTTT. It specifies CASSSSGRGTGELFF. The full variable domain, its missing parts supplied by reference TRBV9 and TRBJ2-2, is DSGVTQTPKHLITATGQRVTLRCSPRSGDLSVYWYQQSLDQGLQFLIQYYNGEERAKGNILERFSAQQFPDLHSELNLSSLELGDSALYFCASSSSGRGTGELFFGEGSRLTVL.